These 9 T cell receptor beta chains were sequenced from one sample in a study of blood T cell repertoires in COVID-19. Clones were sequenced by immunoSEQ multiplex PCR, and TCRdb holds only the in-frame ones, with some missing. This table has around 200,000 clones, approximately 87% appearing once. Sequences were obtained from PBMCs or T cells enriched from blood (not recorded which). The receptors originated from a woman between 50 and 59 years old in a cohort exposed to, infected with or recovered from COVID-19 (not recorded which).

CDR3 protein: CASSKIPGQTNEKLFF. Here the CDR3 DNA reads TGTGCCAGCAGCAAAATCCCGGGACAAACTAATGAAAAACTGTTTTTT. The V gene is TRBV7-2, the J gene TRBJ1-4, with D possibly TRBD1 on 6 matching bases. This CDR3 spans 16 amino acids. V dropped 5 bases and J dropped 1 base, with 14 bases sitting between them. Per germline, CDR1 SGHTA and CDR2 FQGNSA.

The chain is built from TRBV6-5 and TRBJ2-1; TRBD2 agrees at 12 bases. The V gene end was trimmed by 5 bases and the J gene end by 4 bases; junction bases not matched to a gene: 3. Per germline, CDR1 MNHEY and CDR2 SVGAGI. This CDR3 is 15 amino acids long. DNA for the CDR3: TGTGCCAGCAGTACCGGGACTAGCGGGTACAATGAGCAGTTCTTC. It encodes CASSTGTSGYNEQFF.

In this sample, this clone turned up once. The chain has TRBV7-2 and TRBJ2-3; D possibly corresponds to TRBD2 (7 bases). V was cut by 2 bases and J by 6 bases, with 21 bases left in between. The CDR3 is made up of 17 amino acids. Germline CDR1 is SGHTA and CDR2 is FQGNSA. Written as DNA, the CDR3 is TGTGCCAGCAGCTTAAATAGGCGGGGGCTGATAGGGGATACGCAGTATTTT. Residues: CASSLNRRGLIGDTQYF.

Here the CDR3 reads CASSQGSGRGTYEQYF. CDR3 in DNA: TGTGCCAGCAGCCAAGGGAGTGGCAGGGGTACCTACGAGCAGTACTTC. V gene TRBV4-2 combines with J gene TRBJ2-7, with D perhaps matching TRBD1 (6 bases). Germline V gene sequence: CDR1 LGHNA, CDR2 YNFKEQ. CDR3 size: 16 residues. The ends were cut back, 1 base at V and 2 bases at J, with 15 bases in the middle.

The rearrangement joins TRBV7-9 to TRBJ1-6; the D is unclear. The CDR3 consists of 12 residues. The V end lost 5 bases, the J end lost 13 bases, and 12 bases lay between the germline ends. CDR1 is SEHNR and CDR2 is FQNEAQ in the germline V gene (reference sequence). The CDR3 region is CASSKLLIPLHF. Here the CDR3 DNA reads TGTGCCAGCAGCAAACTACTTATTCCCCTCCACTTT.

The chain uses TRBV9 and TRBJ1-1; possible D gene TRBD1, 5 bases. The V and J ends lost 4 bases and 9 bases respectively, with 16 bases between them. Germline V gene sequence: CDR1 SGDLS, CDR2 YYNGEE. CDR3 length equals 13 residues. CDR3 residues: CASSPTRDFKAFF. The CDR3 DNA follows: TGTGCCAGCAGCCCCACCCGGGACTTTAAAGCTTTCTTT.

The chain recombines TRBV7-2 with TRBJ1-1, with 10 bases matching TRBD1. The germline V gene has CDR1 SGHTA and CDR2 FQGNSA. This CDR3 has 16 amino acids. V gave up 5 bases and J gave up 5 bases; unmatched junction bases: 11. The CDR3 nucleotides are TGTGCCAGCAGCCCGGAGGGGACAGGGGTGAGGACTGAAGCTTTCTTT. It is translated as CASSPEGTGVRTEAFF.

The chain employs TRBV7-6 and TRBJ2-7; D not certain. The CDR3 loop spans 13 amino acids. The germline CDR1 and CDR2 sequences are SGHVS and FNYEAQ. The V end was cut by 2 bases, the J end by 6 bases, with 11 bases between. As DNA, the CDR3 is TGTGCCAGCAGCTTACAACTTTCGGGCGAGCAGTACTTC. Translating gives CASSLQLSGEQYF.

V and J are TRBV5-4 and TRBJ2-1, with no clear D. The germline V and J ends were trimmed by 0 bases and 2 bases, with 9 bases remaining between them. CDR3 length: 15 amino acids. The germline V gene has CDR1 SGHNT and CDR2 YYREEE (reference sequence). CDR3 sequence: CASSLAVVAYNEQFF. CDR3 nucleotide sequence: TGTGCCAGCAGCTTGGCGGTCGTCGCCTACAATGAGCAGTTCTTC.